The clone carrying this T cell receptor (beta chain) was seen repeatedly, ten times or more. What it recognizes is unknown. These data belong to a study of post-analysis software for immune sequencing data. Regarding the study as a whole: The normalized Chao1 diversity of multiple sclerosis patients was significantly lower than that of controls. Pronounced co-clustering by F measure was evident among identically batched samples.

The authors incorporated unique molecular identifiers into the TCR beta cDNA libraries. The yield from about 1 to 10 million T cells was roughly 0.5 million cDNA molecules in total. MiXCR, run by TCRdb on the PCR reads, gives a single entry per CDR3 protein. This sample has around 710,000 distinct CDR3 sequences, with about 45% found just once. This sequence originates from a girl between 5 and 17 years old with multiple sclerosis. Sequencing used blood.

CDR3 nucleotide sequence: TGTGCCAGCAGCTTCGGGGGCAGGGCCTACGAGCAGTACTTC. Translation gives CASSFGGRAYEQYF. The V and J genes are TRBV5-6 and TRBJ2-7; perhaps D is TRBD1 or TRBD2 (6 bases each). Trimming took off 2 bases at V and 2 bases at J, with 11 bases between the two ends. CDR3 length: 14 residues. Germline assignment: CDR1 SGHDT and CDR2 YYEEEE.